Below, 25 T cell receptor beta chains from the same sample are listed, as sequenced in a study of T cells in tumors after PD-1 blockade. Profiled with immunoSEQ multiplex PCR; TCRdb holds only in-frame clones, not every one. The table has about 60,000 clones, 74% seen once; the top ten hold about 4.5%. The source was PBMCs, collected after anti-PD-1 treatment. These receptors all come from a human donor with basal cell carcinoma.

The chain carries TRBV4-1 and TRBJ2-6, with TRBD1 matching 8 bases. The CDR3 spans 16 residues. Germline V gene lookup returns CDR1 MGHRA and CDR2 YSYEKL. With V trimmed by 4 bases and J by 4 bases, 6 bases remained unmatched. This CDR3 is CASSPGQGTGANVLTF. The CDR3, as DNA: TGCGCCAGCAGCCCCGGACAGGGAACCGGGGCCAACGTCCTGACTTTC.

This chain links TRBV30 with TRBJ1-4; possibly TRBD1 for D (6 bases). The CDR3 spans 14 residues. V was pared by 4 bases and J by 7 bases, with 16 bases between. From germline, CDR1 is GTSNPN and CDR2 SVGIG (reference sequence). The DNA for the CDR3 is TGTGCCTGGAAATTGGGCAGGGGCGGTGAAAAACTGTTTTTT. The encoded protein is CAWKLGRGGEKLFF.

This chain joins TRBV21-1 and TRBJ2-2. TRBV21-1 is a recognized pseudogene. The CDR3 runs to 16 residues. CDR3 protein: CATNFPVLGPSGELFF. The CDR3, as DNA: TGTGCCACCAATTTCCCTGTACTTGGCCCCTCCGGGGAGCTGTTTTTT.

V and J are TRBV7-2 and TRBJ1-3, with D possibly matching TRBD1 (6 bases). The CDR3 contains 14 residues. V was cut by 2 bases and J by 6 bases, with 11 bases left in between. The germline CDR1 and CDR2 sequences are SGHTA and FQGNSA. CDR3 in amino acids: CASSLQGSLNTIYF. DNA of the CDR3: TGTGCCAGCAGCTTACAGGGGTCCTTAAACACCATATATTTT.

This chain connects TRBV2 to TRBJ1-1; D perhaps matches TRBD1 (5 bases). Germline loops: CDR1 SNHLY, CDR2 FYNNEI. The ends were cut back, 2 bases at V and 1 base at J, with 8 bases in the middle. CDR3 length: 14 residues. The DNA of the CDR3 is TGTGCCAGCAGTGAACGGGGGGGGAACACTGAAGCTTTCTTT. This sequence encodes CASSERGGNTEAFF.

As DNA, the CDR3 is TGTGCCAGCAGCTTAGTGACAGGCGCCTACGAGCAGTACTTC. Its translation: CASSLVTGAYEQYF. The V call is TRBV7-9, the J call TRBJ2-7, with a tentative D call TRBD1 (6 bases). CDR3 length: 14 residues. Germline CDR1 and CDR2: SEHNR and FQNEAQ (reference sequence). Trimming left V 1 base short and J 2 bases short, with 9 bases between. Together with reference TRBV7-9 and TRBJ2-7, the CDR3 gives the full variable domain: DTGVSQNPRHKITKRGQNVTFRCDPISEHNRLYWYRQTLGQGPEFLTYFQNEAQLEKSRLLSDRFSAERPKGSFSTLEIQRTEQGDSAMYLCASSLVTGAYEQYFGPGTRLTVT.

This clone came up once. The V gene is TRBV2, the J gene TRBJ2-3, with a weak D call TRBD1 (6 bases). The germline CDR1 and CDR2 sequences are SNHLY and FYNNEI. The CDR3 consists of 15 residues. V was pared by 7 bases and J by 0 bases, with 14 bases between. The CDR3 sequence is CASIYRDTSTDTQYF. Written as DNA, the CDR3 is TGTGCCAGCATCTACAGGGACACTAGCACAGATACGCAGTATTTT.

The chain carries TRBV18 and TRBJ2-7; TRBD1 agrees at 11 bases. The V gene end was trimmed by 3 bases and the J gene end by 6 bases; junction bases not matched to a gene: 7. CDR3 length: 15 residues. CDR1 and CDR2 (germline): KGHSH, LQKENI. CDR3 residues: CASSPSGQGAGEQYF. CDR3 bases: TGTGCCAGCTCACCCTCCGGACAGGGGGCTGGCGAGCAGTACTTC.

The chain joins TRBV30 to TRBJ2-6; 7 bases line up with TRBD1. The CDR3 runs 14 residues. J lost 4 bases, V lost 6 bases, and 6 bases had no gene match. Looked up from germline, CDR1 is GTSNPN and CDR2 is SVGIG (reference sequence). The CDR3 region is CACQQGTGANVLTF. DNA of the CDR3: TGTGCCTGCCAACAGGGGACCGGGGCCAACGTCCTGACTTTC.

V gene TRBV5-6 combines with J gene TRBJ2-1, with D perhaps assigned TRBD1 or TRBD2 (6 bases each). The V end lost 4 bases, the J end lost 0 bases, and 17 bases lay between the germline ends. Looked up from germline, CDR1 is SGHDT and CDR2 is YYEEEE. The CDR3 consists of 17 residues. The CDR3 reads CASSLYGGLSSYNEQFF. The CDR3 nucleotides read TGTGCCAGCAGCCTATATGGGGGGCTGAGCTCCTACAATGAGCAGTTCTTC.

This clone is termed medium-sized (0.01 to 0.1%). The rearrangement joins TRBV15 to TRBJ1-2; D is undetermined. There are 15 residues in the CDR3. Per the germline V gene, CDR1 is LNHNV and CDR2 is YYDKDF (reference sequence). The V and J ends lost 0 bases and 7 bases respectively, with 15 bases between them. The CDR3 sequence is CATSRDRAPGGGYTF. The CDR3 nucleotides read TGTGCCACCAGCAGAGATAGAGCCCCCGGTGGTGGCTACACCTTC.

This chain links TRBV6-5 with TRBJ1-2, with a possible D match to TRBD1 (6 bases). Trimming left V 7 bases short and J 5 bases short, with 20 bases between. The length of the CDR3 is 15 residues. Germline loops: CDR1 MNHEY, CDR2 SVGAGI. The CDR3 region has the DNA TGTGCCAGCACCCCAGGGGCCCCTTCCCCGTATGGCTACACCTTC. Amino acid sequence: CASTPGAPSPYGYTF.

The chain links TRBV7-9 to TRBJ1-4; D gene ambiguous. The CDR3 totals 15 residues. With 4 bases removed from V and 8 bases from J, the gap between germline ends came to 17 bases. The germline V gene encodes CDR1 SEHNR and CDR2 FQNEAQ (reference sequence). The CDR3 spells CASSSQLGQGEKLFF. CDR3 DNA sequence: TGTGCCAGCAGCTCTCAATTGGGCCAAGGGGAAAAACTGTTTTTT.

The chain carries TRBV7-2 and TRBJ2-7; D is unclear. V was shortened by 2 bases and J by 2 bases, with 10 bases between the two germline ends. The CDR3 totals 14 residues. The germline gives CDR1 SGHTA, CDR2 FQGNSA. CDR3 in amino acids: CASSLQVATYEQYF. Written as DNA, the CDR3 is TGTGCCAGCAGCTTACAGGTCGCCACCTACGAGCAGTACTTC.

The rearrangement uses TRBV7-2 and TRBJ2-3; 10 bases align to TRBD2. This CDR3 has 15 residues. The V gene's germline CDR1 is SGHTA and CDR2 FQGNSA. Trimming removed 3 bases from V and 3 bases from J; junction bases left unmatched: 3. CDR3 bases: TGTGCCAGCAGCTTTAGCGGGGGGACTACAGATACGCAGTATTTT. This codes for CASSFSGGTTDTQYF.

The table lists this clone with a few counts. The chain links TRBV2 to TRBJ1-2; D is perhaps TRBD1 (5 bases). The germline V and J ends were trimmed by 7 bases and 7 bases, with 22 bases remaining between them. From germline, CDR1 is SNHLY and CDR2 FYNNEI. The CDR3 length is 15 residues. This chain's CDR3 is CASTSLGGSQIGYTF. The CDR3 region has the DNA TGTGCCAGCACCTCCCTGGGGGGTTCCCAGATTGGCTACACCTTC. Variable domain in full (rest from reference TRBV2 and TRBJ1-2): EPEVTQTPSHQVTQMGQEVILRCVPISNHLYFYWYRQILGQKVEFLVSFYNNEISEKSEIFDDQFSVERPDGSNFTLKIRSTKLEDSAMYFCASTSLGGSQIGYTFGSGTRLTVV.

With regard to this clone: Other nucleotide sequences in the sample specify the same CDR3. The V and J genes are TRBV6-4 and TRBJ2-2, with TRBD2 identical over 11 bases. Per the germline V gene, CDR1 is MRHNA and CDR2 is SNTAGT. J was trimmed by 4 bases and V by 4 bases; bases with no gene match: 11. The CDR3 runs to 18 residues. The CDR3 here is CASSVPGGSGGATGELFF. In nucleotides, the CDR3 is TGTGCCAGCAGTGTCCCCGGGGGTAGCGGGGGGGCCACCGGGGAGCTGTTTTTT.

This chain connects TRBV29-1 to TRBJ1-1, with 7 positions matching TRBD1. The CDR3 is 12 amino acids. Germline values: CDR1 SQVTM, CDR2 ANQGSEA. V dropped 7 bases and J dropped 4; count of bases not matched to a gene: 6. The CDR3 DNA reads TGCAGCGGCCGGGACAGCGGCACTGAAGCTTTCTTT. Its protein product is CSGRDSGTEAFF.

The chain carries TRBV6-5 and TRBJ2-1, with D perhaps TRBD1 (5 bases). Germline CDR1 reads MNHEY; CDR2 reads SVGAGI. The length of the CDR3 is 13 residues. The V and J ends lost 6 bases and 6 bases respectively, with 12 bases between them. The CDR3 DNA sequence: TGTGCCAGCAGACAGACAGATTCCAATGAGCAGTTCTTC. The encoded protein is CASRQTDSNEQFF.

The chain carries TRBV5-1 and TRBJ2-3; D remains unclear. This CDR3 has 16 residues. Per germline, CDR1 SGHRS and CDR2 YFSETQ. Trimming took off 0 bases at V and 0 bases at J, with 11 bases between the two ends. For the CDR3, the DNA is TGCGCCAGCAGCTTGGCCACCGGGCCCAGCACAGATACGCAGTATTTT. As protein: CASSLATGPSTDTQYF.

The chain carries TRBV29-1 and TRBJ2-1; 8 bases match TRBD2. After removal of 0 bases from V and 8 bases from J, the junction contained 12 bases not matched to a gene. CDR1 is SQVTM and CDR2 is ANQGSEA in the germline V gene. The CDR3 has 16 residues. The CDR3 protein is CSVEDRFGTSSDEQFF. Here the CDR3 DNA reads TGCAGCGTTGAAGATCGATTCGGGACTAGTAGTGATGAGCAGTTCTTC.

The chain uses TRBV15 and TRBJ2-5; TRBD1 agrees at 8 bases. The germline CDR1 and CDR2 sequences are LNHNV and YYDKDF (reference sequence). Germline trimming cut 0 bases from V and 5 bases from J; bases unmatched to any gene: 5. The CDR3 loop spans 15 amino acids. CDR3 DNA sequence: TGTGCCACCAGCAGAGATCCAGGGGGCTTGGAGACCCAGTACTTC. Encoded protein: CATSRDPGGLETQYF.

The CDR3 region has the DNA TGTGCCAGCAGTTACTCCCTGTACTCTGGGGCCAACGTCCTGACTTTC. Protein sequence: CASSYSLYSGANVLTF. The V gene is TRBV6-5, the J gene TRBJ2-6; the D is unclear. The CDR3 is 16 amino acids. Trimming took 0 bases from V and 0 from J, leaving 6 bases between them. Germline V lookup: CDR1 MNHEY, CDR2 SVGAGI.

This rearrangement joins TRBV19 to TRBJ2-7, with a tentative D call TRBD2 (6 bases). The CDR3 length is 17 residues. Trimming removed 3 bases from V and 2 bases from J, with 20 bases in between. Germline lookup yields CDR1 LNHDA and CDR2 SQIVND (reference sequence). The CDR3 loop is CASSMPPGREVPYEQYF. CDR3 nucleotide sequence: TGTGCCAGTAGTATGCCCCCGGGCAGGGAGGTCCCCTACGAGCAGTACTTC.

The CDR3 sequence is CASSLVLAGEDTQYF. CDR3 in DNA: TGTGCCAGCAGCTTAGTACTAGCGGGGGAAGATACGCAGTATTTT. This rearrangement joins TRBV7-2 to TRBJ2-3; TRBD2 agrees at 11 bases. The V and J ends lost 1 base and 5 bases, in that order; junction bases with no gene match: 2. CDR1 is SGHTA and CDR2 is FQGNSA in the germline V gene. The CDR3 consists of 15 residues.